One sample yielded the 8 T cell receptor beta chains listed below, sequenced in a study of cytotoxic CD8 clonotypes in ibrutinib-treated CLL. The repertoire was sequenced with immunoSEQ multiplex PCR; TCRdb's copy has only in-frame clones and lacks some. The data contain 150,000 or so clones, about 88% of them singletons. This material consisted of PBMCs, taken at disease progression, from a patient treated with ibrutinib. The receptors were gathered from a human donor with chronic lymphocytic leukemia.

The chain is built from TRBV7-8 and TRBJ2-1, with TRBD2 matching over 7 bases. Germline-derived CDR1 and CDR2 are SGHVS and FQNEAQ. Trimming at V came to 2 bases and at J to 1 base, leaving 8 bases not matched to a gene. The CDR3 spans 17 residues. For the CDR3, the DNA is TGTGCCAGCAGCTTAATCTCTAGCGGTCCTTCCTACAATGAGCAGTTCTTC. It translates to CASSLISSGPSYNEQFF.

The chain recombines TRBV6-5 with TRBJ2-5; TRBD2 matches 8 bases. Trimming cost V 0 bases and J 5 bases; bases outside gene matches: 8. This CDR3 is built from 16 residues. CDR1 and CDR2 from the germline V gene are MNHEY and SVGAGI. Written as DNA, the CDR3 is TGTGCCAGCAGTTACTCCCCCGGGACTAGTGCGGAGACCCAGTACTTC. This encodes CASSYSPGTSAETQYF.

The rearrangement joins TRBV18 to TRBJ1-4, with D perhaps TRBD1 (5 bases). Germline assignment: CDR1 KGHSH and CDR2 LQKENI. The CDR3 is made up of 13 amino acids. V was trimmed by 10 bases and J by 3 bases, leaving 12 bases between them. The CDR3: CATAGGANEKLFF. The DNA for the CDR3 is TGTGCCACCGCCGGGGGGGCTAATGAAAAACTGTTTTTT.

The V and J genes are TRBV7-2 and TRBJ2-5, with TRBD1 matching over 7 bases. V lost 5 bases, J lost 3 bases, and 3 bases stayed unmatched. Germline values: CDR1 SGHTA, CDR2 FQGNSA. The CDR3 is 13 amino acids. In DNA, the CDR3 is TGTGCCAGCAGCGAGGACAGGAAAGAGACCCAGTACTTC. Translation gives CASSEDRKETQYF. Based on the CDR3 plus reference TRBV7-2 and TRBJ2-5, the full variable domain is GAGVSQSPSNKVTEKGKDVELRCDPISGHTALYWYRQSLGQGLEFLIYFQGNSAPDKSGLPSDRFSAERTGGSVSTLTIQRTQQEDSAVYLCASSEDRKETQYFGPGTRLLVL.

A word on this clone: A much larger clone differs by one base, so this may be a read error. The same CDR3 can be traced to other DNA sequences in this sample. The DNA for the CDR3 is TGTGCCAGCAGCTTAACGGTGAACACTGAAGCTTTCTTT. Amino acid sequence: CASSLTVNTEAFF. The gene calls are TRBV7-3 and TRBJ1-1; D ambiguous. Between the trimmed V and J ends, which lost 0 bases and 0 bases, there was a span of 2 bases. CDR1 and CDR2 from the germline V gene are SGHTA and FQGTGA. The CDR3 runs to 13 residues. Supplemented by reference TRBV7-3 and TRBJ1-1, the full variable domain reads GAGVSQTPSNKVTEKGKYVELRCDPISGHTALYWYRQSLGQGPEFLIYFQGTGAADDSGLPNDRFFAVRPEGSVSTLKIQRTERGDSAVYLCASSLTVNTEAFFGQGTRLTVV.

The rearrangement uses TRBV27 and TRBJ2-3; D is unclear. The CDR3 totals 13 residues. The germline gives CDR1 MNHEY, CDR2 SMNVEV (reference sequence). Between the trimmed V and J ends, which lost 6 bases and 10 bases, there was a span of 17 bases. CDR3: CASSLTFGYAQYF. The CDR3 DNA is TGTGCCAGCAGCCTAACTTTTGGGTATGCGCAGTATTTT.

In DNA, the CDR3 is TGTGCCAGCAGCCCAACCCCGGTGGCCGGGGAGCTGTTTTTT. Its translation: CASSPTPVAGELFF. The J gene is TRBJ2-2, the V gene TRBV9; unclear D gene. Germline V gives CDR1 SGDLS, CDR2 YYNGEE. This CDR3 comprises 14 residues. V gave up 4 bases and J gave up 6 bases, with 13 bases separating them.

The genes are TRBV9 and TRBJ2-5, with 7 positions matching TRBD1. Germline loops: CDR1 SGDLS, CDR2 YYNGEE. V trimming: 0 bases; J trimming: 2 bases; junction bases outside the gene matches: 13. The CDR3 totals 18 residues. The DNA of the CDR3 is TGTGCCAGCAGCGTAGCAACTACAGGGGCTACGGGACAAGAGACCCAGTACTTC. It encodes CASSVATTGATGQETQYF.